This T cell receptor (beta chain) came from a study of regulatory T cells in long-lasting Graves disease (dated by TCRdb to about 2021). About the investigation overall: Persistent Graves' disease was defined as persistently positive TSH receptor autoantibodies together with antithyroid drug treatment for over 5 years. The study took place in China and was registered as a clinical trial. A total of around 35 samples underwent TCR sequencing, from about 13 patients with persistent Graves' disease and roughly 20 patients with newly diagnosed Graves' disease. Persistent Graves' disease patients were compared with newly diagnosed Graves' disease patients by peripheral blood TCR sequencing and RNA sequencing. Persistent Graves' disease patients in the clinical cohort had taken antithyroid drugs for roughly ten years on average. The paper's findings and limits, for the study overall: Only peripheral blood was studied, because thyroid tissue, the primary lesion, was inaccessible. The small sample size was acknowledged by the authors as a limitation that may reduce accuracy. Sequencing and analysis were restricted to the TCR beta chain. Persistent patients shared more public clonotypes among themselves (around 3,000) than newly diagnosed patients did (over 900). Lower TCR Shannon entropy and fewer highly expanded clones were observed in persistent Graves' disease patients than in newly diagnosed patients, which suggested clonal expansion.

The library was produced with multiplex PCR. Sequencing relied on an Illumina HiSeq 4000. CDR3 regions were amplified by Arm-PCR with iRepertoire HTBI primers to construct TCR beta libraries. Gel purification was performed on PCR products prior to sequencing. Per the authors' processing: Gene usage analysis of CDR3 amino acid clonotypes relied on the approximately 60 TRBV and around 13 TRBJ segments identified across samples. COPE and FqMerger were used to merge the filtered high-quality paired reads into contigs. Contigs were aligned with BLAST to IMGT TRBV, TRBD and TRBJ reference genes, and CDR3 was defined per IMGT. Clonotypes above 0.1% frequency were classified as highly expanded clones. Shannon entropy served as the measure of repertoire diversity, while the Gini coefficient captured V-J evenness. Public clonotypes were defined as clonotypes shared by more than one individual. TCRdb reprocessing: public reads trimmed at Q25 with fastp, clones called with MiXCR, in-frame beta chains kept. Merged by CDR3 protein, the rows form single entries marked with the most common genes and DNA. TCRdb's processing, not the authors', yielded these V and J calls. Present in this sample are about 460,000 distinct CDR3 sequences, approximately 22% of which were seen just once. Around 13% of the sample is in the top ten clones.

The label giving this sample's time point can be read as: persistent/refractory GD, antithyroid drugs over 5 years with positive TRAb. RNA was extracted from PBMCs in TRIzol for both TCR sequencing and RNA sequencing. The diagnosis of Graves' disease followed American Thyroid Association guidelines. Patients for the study were recruited at an endocrinology department in Xi'an, China. Each patient gave roughly 10 milliliters of peripheral blood, collected in an EDTA anticoagulant tube. PBMCs were isolated by Ficoll Paque Plus density gradient separation without further T cell sorting. An Agilent 2100 Bioanalyzer and agarose gel were used to check RNA quality, while a NanoDrop 2000 measured RNA concentration. This clonotype was picked up many times. No antigen is known for it. No base quality values were provided; no much bigger clone lies one nucleotide off. This specimen was peripheral blood mononuclear cells (PBMCs), taken when the disease was refractory, from a patient treated with antithyroid drugs. This TCR came from a female donor with Graves disease.

The CDR3 region has the sequence CATDPKSQRGTEAFF. The bases read TGTGCCACCGATCCGAAGTCCCAACGGGGCACTGAAGCTTTCTTT. Rearrangement joined TRBV6-1 to TRBJ1-1, with the D segment identity uncertain. In the germline V gene, CDR1 corresponds to MNHNS and CDR2 to SASEGT. Its CDR3 holds 15 amino acids, cysteine through phenylalanine. Only the CDR3 region is kept as DNA, spanning 45 bases read in frame from base 1. A distance of 22 bases separates the germline ends of V and J, which lose 10 bases and 4 bases respectively.